This T cell receptor (beta chain) was identified during a study of cytomegalovirus exposure and HLA in healthy donors. This PCR relied on a set of 60 Vbeta primers and 13 Jbeta primers. Only in-frame clones appear in the TCRdb table, and some are missing; sequencing was by immunoSEQ multiplex PCR. The profile shows 84,000 or so clones, roughly 80% of them singletons. Comments on this clone: Antigen unknown.

Whole-study results and caveats: There were approximately 150 TCR beta chains listed as cytomegalovirus-associated. Most of the TCR beta V segments (in an earlier analysis) were productive either about 87% or about 30% of the time. Analysis performed later showed TCR beta chains linked to HLA being more clonally expanded than equally common others.

V gave up 1 base and J gave up 5 bases; unmatched junction bases: 3. Germline V gene data show CDR1 as SGHTA and CDR2 as FQGNSA. The CDR3 is 15 residues long. Sequencing used PBMCs. The gene calls are TRBV7-2 and TRBJ2-2; TRBD2 matches at 8 bases. The TCR was taken from a human donor in good health. The CDR3 sequence: CASSLGAGGTGELFF. Here the CDR3 DNA reads TGTGCCAGCAGCTTAGGTGCGGGGGGAACCGGGGAGCTGTTTTTT.